These T cell receptor beta chains were read from a single sample in a study of spatial heterogeneity in lung cancer. One entry per CDR3 protein results from TCRdb running MiXCR on the 5' RACE reads. Of about 28,000 distinct CDR3 sequences in the sample, more than 5.5% were seen once. The sequencing here drew on lung tumor tissue, taken at surgery. The receptor set was obtained from a male donor with early-stage non-small cell lung cancer. The CDR3 runs from the conserved cysteine through the conserved F or W. D genes are given only for firm matches. Not all rows give a size; the values are once, few, many and, for expanded clones, a class.

d_gene: -
j_gene: TRBJ1-5
v_gene: TRBV12-3/TRBV12-4
abundance: -
CDR3aa: CASTLGGFDQPQHF
CDR3nt: TGTGCCAGCACCTTAGGGGGGTTCGATCAGCCCCAGCATTTT

d_gene: -
j_gene: TRBJ1-3
v_gene: TRBV6-5
abundance: many
CDR3aa: CASTSPAPNTIYF
CDR3nt: TGTGCCAGCACCTCCCCCGCTCCGAACACCATATATTTT

d_gene: -
j_gene: TRBJ2-3
v_gene: TRBV30
abundance: many
CDR3aa: CARGTEDTQYF
CDR3nt: TGTGCCCGCGGGACCGAGGATACGCAGTATTTT

d_gene: -
j_gene: TRBJ2-6
v_gene: TRBV20-1
abundance: many
CDR3aa: CSARDRGAGANVLTF
CDR3nt: TGCAGTGCTAGAGATAGAGGGGCTGGGGCCAACGTCCTGACTTTC

d_gene: -
j_gene: TRBJ1-1
v_gene: TRBV5-5
abundance: few
CDR3aa: CASSLVRLTEAFF
CDR3nt: TGTGCCAGCAGCTTGGTTCGGCTCACTGAAGCTTTCTTT

d_gene: -
j_gene: TRBJ2-7
v_gene: TRBV6-2/TRBV6-3
abundance: many
CDR3aa: CASTGTFSYEQYF
CDR3nt: TGTGCCAGCACCGGGACTTTCTCCTACGAGCAGTACTTC

d_gene: -
j_gene: TRBJ2-7
v_gene: TRBV7-2
abundance: many
CDR3aa: CASSPSGFYEQYF
CDR3nt: TGTGCCAGCAGCCCCTCCGGGTTCTACGAGCAGTACTTC

d_gene: -
j_gene: TRBJ2-7
v_gene: TRBV21-1
abundance: -
CDR3aa: CASSKKKGREGEGSYEQYF
CDR3nt: TGTGCCAGCAGCAAAAAAAAGGGGAGAGAGGGTGAGGGCTCCTACGAGCAGTACTTC

d_gene: -
j_gene: TRBJ1-1
v_gene: TRBV20-1
abundance: many
CDR3aa: CSAMRQDSTPEAFF
CDR3nt: TGCAGTGCTATGAGACAGGATAGCACCCCCGAAGCTTTCTTT

d_gene: -
j_gene: TRBJ2-1
v_gene: TRBV9
abundance: many
CDR3aa: CASSGSGHEQFF
CDR3nt: TGTGCCAGCAGCGGCAGTGGTCATGAGCAGTTCTTC

d_gene: -
j_gene: TRBJ1-5
v_gene: TRBV7-8
abundance: medium-sized
CDR3aa: CASSLVPGRNQPQHF
CDR3nt: TGTGCCAGCAGCTTAGTTCCAGGCCGCAATCAGCCCCAGCATTTT